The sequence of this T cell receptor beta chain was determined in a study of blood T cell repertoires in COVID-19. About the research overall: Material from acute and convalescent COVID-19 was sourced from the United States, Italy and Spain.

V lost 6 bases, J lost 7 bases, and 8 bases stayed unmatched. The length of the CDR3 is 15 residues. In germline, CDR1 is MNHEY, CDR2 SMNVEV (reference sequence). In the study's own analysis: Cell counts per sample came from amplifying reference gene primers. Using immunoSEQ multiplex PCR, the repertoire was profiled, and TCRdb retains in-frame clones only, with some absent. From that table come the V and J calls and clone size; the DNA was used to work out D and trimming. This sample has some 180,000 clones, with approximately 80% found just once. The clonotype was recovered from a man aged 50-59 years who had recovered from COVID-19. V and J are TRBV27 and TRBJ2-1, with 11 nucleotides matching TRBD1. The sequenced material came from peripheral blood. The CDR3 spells CASRRGQGAVNEQFF. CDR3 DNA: TGTGCCAGCAGGAGAGGACAGGGGGCCGTGAATGAGCAGTTCTTC.